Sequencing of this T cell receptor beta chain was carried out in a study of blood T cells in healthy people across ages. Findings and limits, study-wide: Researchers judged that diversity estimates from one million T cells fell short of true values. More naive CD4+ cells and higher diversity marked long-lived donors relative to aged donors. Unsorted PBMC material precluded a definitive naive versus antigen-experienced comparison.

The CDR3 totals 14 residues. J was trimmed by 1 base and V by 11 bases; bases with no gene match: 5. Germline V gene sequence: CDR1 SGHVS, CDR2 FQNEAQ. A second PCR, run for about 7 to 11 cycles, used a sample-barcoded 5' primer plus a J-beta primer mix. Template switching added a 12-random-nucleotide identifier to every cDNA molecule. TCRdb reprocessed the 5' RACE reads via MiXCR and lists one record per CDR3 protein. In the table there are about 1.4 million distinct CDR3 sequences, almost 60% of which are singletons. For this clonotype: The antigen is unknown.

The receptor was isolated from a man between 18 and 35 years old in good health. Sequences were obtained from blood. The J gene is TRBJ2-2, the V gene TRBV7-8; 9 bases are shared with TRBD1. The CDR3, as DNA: TGTGCCGCCTGGGACAGGGAGAACACCGGGGAGCTGTTTTTT. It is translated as CAAWDRENTGELFF.